Listed below are T cell receptor beta chains from one sample, sequenced in a study of blood T cells in healthy people across ages. Each CDR3 protein gets one entry after TCRdb re-called the 5' RACE reads with MiXCR. Here the sample spans about 800,000 distinct CDR3 sequences, more than 20% being singletons. The sample also formed part of further work on T cells of mothers and their children.

Source material: blood. These receptors all come from a boy younger than 18 in good health. The CDR3 runs from the conserved cysteine through the conserved F or W. D genes are given only for firm matches. Some rows mark clone size as missing; the rest say once, few, many or name a class of expanded clone.

>TRBJ2-3|TRBV11-2|TRBD1|.
TGTGCCAGCAGCAGGACAGGGATGGAGGACACAGATACGCAGTATTTT
CASSRTGMEDTDTQYF
>TRBJ2-2|TRBV20-1|.|.
TGCAGTGCTAAGAGAGGGGAAGCCGTCACCGGGGAGCTGTTTTTT
CSAKRGEAVTGELFF
>TRBJ2-5|TRBV15|.|few
TGTGCCACCAGCAGTTGGACGGGGCAAGAGACCCAGTACTTC
CATSSWTGQETQYF
>TRBJ1-1|TRBV6-1|.|.
TGTGCCAGCAGCCGAAGGGGGAATTGGGGGGCTCTACCGATCTTT
CASSRRGNWGALPIF
>TRBJ2-1|TRBV6-1|.|few
TGTGCCAGCCGGGGCATTCCCAATGAGCAGTTCTTC
CASRGIPNEQFF
>TRBJ2-5|TRBV2|.|few
TGTGCCAGCAGGCCTTCACAAGAGACCCAGTACTTC
CASRPSQETQYF
>TRBJ2-7|TRBV9|TRBD2|.
TGTGCCAGCAGCCCGGGGGGAGGGCCCCCTTACGAGCAGTACTTC
CASSPGGGPPYEQYF
>TRBJ1-2|TRBV6-1|TRBD1|few
TGTGCCAGCATGGGACAGACCTATGGCTACACCTTC
CASMGQTYGYTF
>TRBJ1-5|TRBV2|.|.
TGTGCCAGCAAAGGCTTTAGCAATCAGCCCCAGCATTTT
CASKGFSNQPQHF
>TRBJ2-1|TRBV12-3/TRBV12-4|TRBD2|.
TGTGCCAGCAAACTAGCGGGAAGATCGTCCACCTACAATGAGCAGTTCTTC
CASKLAGRSSTYNEQFF
>TRBJ1-1|TRBV27|.|.
TGTGCCAGCAGAATCCAGGGCATGAACACTGAAGCTTTCTTT
CASRIQGMNTEAFF
>TRBJ2-3|TRBV18|.|few
TGTGCCAGCTCACCACTCTACCTTAGCACAGATACGCAGTATTTT
CASSPLYLSTDTQYF
>TRBJ2-3|TRBV9|.|.
TGTGCCAGCAGCGTAGTGGCAACAGATACGCAGTATTTT
CASSVVATDTQYF
>TRBJ2-3|TRBV15|TRBD2|few
TGTGCCACCAGCACAACCGGGTTGGGGACTATGCTAGATACGCAGTATTTT
CATSTTGLGTMLDTQYF
>TRBJ2-5|TRBV19|.|.
TGTGCCAGTAGTATAGCCCTCTTCGAGACCCAGTACTTC
CASSIALFETQYF
>TRBJ1-1|TRBV29-1|TRBD1|.
TGCAGCGTGGAAGTTTTAGGGGGCGTGAACACTGAAGCTTTCTTT
CSVEVLGGVNTEAFF
>TRBJ2-1|TRBV28|TRBD2|.
TGTGCCAGCAGAAGGGCGGGAGGCCCGACGTTCTTC
CASRRAGGPTFF
>TRBJ2-3|TRBV20-1|.|.
TGCAGTGCTAGTGGGCCTAGCATCAGCACAGATACGCAGTATTTT
CSASGPSISTDTQYF
>TRBJ2-3|TRBV7-9|TRBD2|.
TGTGCCAGCAGCTTCCTAGCGGCAGATACGCAGTATTTT
CASSFLAADTQYF
>TRBJ1-1|TRBV5-1|TRBD1|.
TGCGCCAGTAGTTTCCGGGACAGGGGATTCACTGAAGCTTTCTTT
CASSFRDRGFTEAFF
>TRBJ1-1|TRBV7-8|TRBD1|few
TGTGCCAGCAGCTTTAGGGACAGGATCCCTGAAACTTTCTTT
CASSFRDRIPETFF
>TRBJ2-3|TRBV7-9|.|many
TGTGCCAGCAGCTTAGGCGCGTACCCAGATACGCAGTATTTT
CASSLGAYPDTQYF
>TRBJ1-4|TRBV6-1|TRBD1|.
TGTGCCAGCAGTGAACTTAAGGGACAGGGAGCTGAAAAACTGTTTTTT
CASSELKGQGAEKLFF
>TRBJ2-7|TRBV7-9|.|few
TGTGCCAGCAGCTTAACTCCCGCTCCATTGGGGGAGCAGTACTTC
CASSLTPAPLGEQYF
>TRBJ2-7|TRBV6-1|TRBD2|.
TGTGCCAGCAGTGCCGCGGGGGGCACGTCTACCTACGAGCAGTACTTC
CASSAAGGTSTYEQYF
>TRBJ2-1|TRBV7-9|TRBD1|few
TGTGCCAGCAGCTCCCAGGGGGCCTACAATGAGCAGTTCTTC
CASSSQGAYNEQFF
>TRBJ1-4|TRBV28|.|few
TGTGCCAGCAGTTGGTGGAACCGAGGGACCTCTGGGGAAAAACTGTTTTTT
CASSWWNRGTSGEKLFF
>TRBJ1-1|TRBV28|.|.
TGTGCCAGCAGTCCCCTTGTTGCGAACACTGAAGCTTTCTTT
CASSPLVANTEAFF
>TRBJ1-6|TRBV28|.|few
TGTGCCAGCAGCTCCCAGCGCTCCTATAATTCACCCCTCCACTTT
CASSSQRSYNSPLHF
>TRBJ2-5|TRBV4-3|TRBD2|.
TGCGCCAGCAGCCAAGATCTCCTGGTCGCTAGCGGAGAAGAGACCCAGTACTTC
CASSQDLLVASGEETQYF
>TRBJ2-5|TRBV7-8|.|few
TGTGCCAGCAGCTTCACCCGCTCGGGCGGGCGGCAAGAGACCCAGTACTTC
CASSFTRSGGRQETQYF
>TRBJ2-7|TRBV6-2/TRBV6-3|.|.
TGTGCCAGCACGACACAAGCGGCGGGGATGAACGAGCAGTACTTC
CASTTQAAGMNEQYF
>TRBJ1-2|TRBV10-3|TRBD1|few
TGTGCCATCAGCCCAGACAGGGCTGGCTACACCTTC
CAISPDRAGYTF
>TRBJ2-5|TRBV29-1|.|.
TGCAGCGGAGCTATGGGGCAAGAGACCCAGTACTTC
CSGAMGQETQYF
>TRBJ1-3|TRBV9|.|few
TGTGCCAGCAGCGCCGACGGGGCGGCTGGAAACACCACATATTTT
CASSADGAAGNTTYF
>TRBJ1-3|TRBV7-3|.|few
TGTGCCAGCAGATCCAAGGACAGAAACTCTGGAAACACCATATATTTT
CASRSKDRNSGNTIYF
>TRBJ2-1|TRBV29-1|TRBD1|few
TGCAGCGTTGACCGAGACAGGGCAGTTAACAATGAGCAGTTCTTC
CSVDRDRAVNNEQFF
>TRBJ2-6|TRBV18|.|.
TGTGCCAGCTCACCTGGCAGCAAGTCCGTCCTGACTTTC
CASSPGSKSVLTF
>TRBJ2-7|TRBV11-2|.|many
TGTGCCAGCAGCTTAGGGACAGCCACCTACGAGCAGTACTTC
CASSLGTATYEQYF
>TRBJ2-7|TRBV29-1|TRBD2|.
TGCAGCGTTGACAAAGCGGGACCCTCCTACGAGCAGTACTTC
CSVDKAGPSYEQYF
>TRBJ1-1|TRBV7-9|.|.
TGTGCCAGCAGCTTAGATAAGGGACCAATGAACACTGAAGCTTTCTTT
CASSLDKGPMNTEAFF
>TRBJ1-4|TRBV7-8|TRBD1|few
TGTGCCAGCAGTGGTACAGGGGAAGTGGGAGAAAAACTGTTTTTT
CASSGTGEVGEKLFF
>TRBJ2-1|TRBV28|.|.
TGTGCCAGCGGACTGATTCCCTACAATGAGCAGTTCTTC
CASGLIPYNEQFF
>TRBJ2-4|TRBV7-9|TRBD2|few
TGTGCCAGCAGCTGGAGCGGGGGGCCCCCCTTAGCCAAAAACATTCAGTACTTC
CASSWSGGPPLAKNIQYF
>TRBJ2-7|TRBV4-3|.|few
TGCGCCAGCAGCCAAGAAGTTTACGACGAGCAGTACTTC
CASSQEVYDEQYF
>TRBJ2-2|TRBV20-1|.|few
TGCAGTGCTAGAGATTTCGAGGGACACGGAAACACCGGGGAGCTGTTTTTT
CSARDFEGHGNTGELFF
>TRBJ2-3|TRBV29-1|TRBD1|.
TGCAGCGTTGAAGATCTTGGGACAGTCTACCGCACAGATACGCAGTATTTT
CSVEDLGTVYRTDTQYF
>TRBJ1-2|TRBV28|.|.
TGTGCCACCCCGAAAACAGGGTCGGCTGGCTACACCTTC
CATPKTGSAGYTF
>TRBJ2-2|TRBV29-1|.|few
TGCAGCGTTGTGCTAGTAAGCCGGGAGCTGTTTTTT
CSVVLVSRELFF
>TRBJ2-1|TRBV20-1|TRBD2|.
TGCAGTGCTAGATCCTTCGTCCCCGTAGCGGGAGGGTACAATGAGCAGTTCTTC
CSARSFVPVAGGYNEQFF
>TRBJ2-3|TRBV28|TRBD2|.
TGTGCCAGCCGTGGGACTAGCAGCACAGATACGCAGTATTTT
CASRGTSSTDTQYF
>TRBJ2-5|TRBV6-2/TRBV6-3|.|.
TGTGCCAGCAGTTTTTGGGGAGAAAAAGAGACCCAGTACTTC
CASSFWGEKETQYF
>TRBJ2-5|TRBV28|.|.
TGTGCCAGCAGTTTATTAGTCGGAGGCCCTACCCAACAAGAGACCCAGTACTTC
CASSLLVGGPTQQETQYF